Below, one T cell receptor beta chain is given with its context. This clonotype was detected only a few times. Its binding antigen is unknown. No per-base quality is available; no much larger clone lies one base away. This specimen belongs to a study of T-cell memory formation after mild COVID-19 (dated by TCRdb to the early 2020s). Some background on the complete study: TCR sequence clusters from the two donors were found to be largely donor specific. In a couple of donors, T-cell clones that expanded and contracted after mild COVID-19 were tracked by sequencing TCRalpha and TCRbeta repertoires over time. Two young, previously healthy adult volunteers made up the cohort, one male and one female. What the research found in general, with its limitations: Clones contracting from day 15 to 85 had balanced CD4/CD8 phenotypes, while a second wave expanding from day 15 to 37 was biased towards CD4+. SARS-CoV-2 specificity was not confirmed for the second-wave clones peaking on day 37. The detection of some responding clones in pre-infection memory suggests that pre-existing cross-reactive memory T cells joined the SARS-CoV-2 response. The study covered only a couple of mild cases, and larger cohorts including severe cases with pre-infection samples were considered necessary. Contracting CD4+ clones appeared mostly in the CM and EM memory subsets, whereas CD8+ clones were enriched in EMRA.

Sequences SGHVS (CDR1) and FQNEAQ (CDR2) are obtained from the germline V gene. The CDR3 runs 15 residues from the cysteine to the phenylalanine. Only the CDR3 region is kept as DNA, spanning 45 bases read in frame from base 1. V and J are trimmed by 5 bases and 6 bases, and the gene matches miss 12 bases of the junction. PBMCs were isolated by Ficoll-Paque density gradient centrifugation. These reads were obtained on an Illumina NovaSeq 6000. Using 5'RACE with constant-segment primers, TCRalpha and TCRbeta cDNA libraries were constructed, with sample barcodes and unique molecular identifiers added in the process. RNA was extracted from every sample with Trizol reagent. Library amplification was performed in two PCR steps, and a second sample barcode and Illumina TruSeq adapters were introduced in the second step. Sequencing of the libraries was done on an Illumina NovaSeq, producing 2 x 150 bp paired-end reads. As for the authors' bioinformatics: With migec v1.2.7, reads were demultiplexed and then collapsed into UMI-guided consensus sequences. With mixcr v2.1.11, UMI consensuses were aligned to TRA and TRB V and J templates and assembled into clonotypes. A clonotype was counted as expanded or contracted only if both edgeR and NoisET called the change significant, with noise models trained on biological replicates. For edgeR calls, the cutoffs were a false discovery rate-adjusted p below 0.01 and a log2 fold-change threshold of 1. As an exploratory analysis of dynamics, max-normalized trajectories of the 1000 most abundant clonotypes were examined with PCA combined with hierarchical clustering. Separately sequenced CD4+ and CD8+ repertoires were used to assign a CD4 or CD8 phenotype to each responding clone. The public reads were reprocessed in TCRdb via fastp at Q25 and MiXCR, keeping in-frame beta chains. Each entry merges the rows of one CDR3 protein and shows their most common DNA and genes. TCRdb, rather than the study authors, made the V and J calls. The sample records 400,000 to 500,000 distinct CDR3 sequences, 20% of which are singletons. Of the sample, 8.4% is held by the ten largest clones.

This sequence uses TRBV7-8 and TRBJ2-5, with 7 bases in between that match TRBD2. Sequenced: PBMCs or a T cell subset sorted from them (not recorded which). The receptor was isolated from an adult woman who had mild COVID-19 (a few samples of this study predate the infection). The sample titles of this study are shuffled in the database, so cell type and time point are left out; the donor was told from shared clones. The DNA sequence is TGTGCCAGCAGCCTGAGGGACTACCGCCTGCAGACCCAGTACTTC. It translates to CASSLRDYRLQTQYF.